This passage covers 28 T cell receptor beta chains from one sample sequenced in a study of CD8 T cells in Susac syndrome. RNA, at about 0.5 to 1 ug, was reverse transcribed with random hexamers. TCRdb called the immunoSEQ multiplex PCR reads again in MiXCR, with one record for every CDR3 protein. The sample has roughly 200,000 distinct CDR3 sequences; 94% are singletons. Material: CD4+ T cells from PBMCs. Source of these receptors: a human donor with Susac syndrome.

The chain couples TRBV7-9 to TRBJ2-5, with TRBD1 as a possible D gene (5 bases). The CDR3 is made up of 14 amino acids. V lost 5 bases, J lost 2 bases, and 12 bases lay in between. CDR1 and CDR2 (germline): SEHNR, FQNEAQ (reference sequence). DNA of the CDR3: TGTGCCAGCAGCCAGGACATAATACAAGAGACCCAGTACTTC. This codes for CASSQDIIQETQYF. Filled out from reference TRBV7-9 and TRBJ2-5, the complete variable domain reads DTGVSQNPRHKITKRGQNVTFRCDPISEHNRLYWYRQTLGQGPEFLTYFQNEAQLEKSRLLSDRFSAERPKGSFSTLEIQRTEQGDSAMYLCASSQDIIQETQYFGPGTRLLVL.

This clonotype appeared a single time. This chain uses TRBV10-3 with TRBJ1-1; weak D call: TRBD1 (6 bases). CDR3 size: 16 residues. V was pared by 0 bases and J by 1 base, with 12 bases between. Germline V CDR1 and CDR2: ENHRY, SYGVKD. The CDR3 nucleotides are TGTGCCATCAGTGAGTCAGGACAGTCGGGGAACACTGAAGCTTTCTTT. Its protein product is CAISESGQSGNTEAFF.

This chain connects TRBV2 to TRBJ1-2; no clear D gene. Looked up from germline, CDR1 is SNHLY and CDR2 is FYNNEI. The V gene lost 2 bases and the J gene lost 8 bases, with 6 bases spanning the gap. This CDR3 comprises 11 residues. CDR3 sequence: CASSEWEGYTF. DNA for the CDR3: TGTGCCAGCAGTGAATGGGAAGGCTACACCTTC.

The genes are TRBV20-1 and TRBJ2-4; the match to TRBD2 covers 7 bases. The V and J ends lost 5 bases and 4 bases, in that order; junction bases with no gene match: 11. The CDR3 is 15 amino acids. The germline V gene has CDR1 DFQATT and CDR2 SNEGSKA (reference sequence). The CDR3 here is CSAFYPGLRKNIQYF. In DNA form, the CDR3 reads TGCAGTGCTTTCTACCCGGGACTAAGGAAAAACATTCAGTACTTC.

The CDR3 nucleotides read TGTGCCAGCAGCCAAAAGACCCCAGGGGAGACCCAGTACTTC. This encodes CASSQKTPGETQYF. The chain employs TRBV3-1 and TRBJ2-5; tentative D call: TRBD1 (5 bases). Germline V gene data show CDR1 as LGHDT and CDR2 as YNNKEL (reference sequence). Trimming took off 2 bases at V and 5 bases at J, with 12 bases between the two ends. The CDR3 sequence is 14 residues long.

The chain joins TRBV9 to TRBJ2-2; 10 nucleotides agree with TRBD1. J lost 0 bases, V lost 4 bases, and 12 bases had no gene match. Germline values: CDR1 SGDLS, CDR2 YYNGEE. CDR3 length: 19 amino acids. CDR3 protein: CASSPVKDRGYPNTGELFF. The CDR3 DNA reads TGTGCCAGCAGCCCCGTTAAGGACAGGGGGTATCCGAACACCGGGGAGCTGTTTTTT.

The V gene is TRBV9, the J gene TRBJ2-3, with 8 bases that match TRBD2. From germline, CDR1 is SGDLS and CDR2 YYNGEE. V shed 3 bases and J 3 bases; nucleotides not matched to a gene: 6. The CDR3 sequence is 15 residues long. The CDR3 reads CASSAGTRTTDTQYF. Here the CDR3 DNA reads TGTGCCAGCAGCGCCGGGACTAGGACGACAGATACGCAGTATTTT.

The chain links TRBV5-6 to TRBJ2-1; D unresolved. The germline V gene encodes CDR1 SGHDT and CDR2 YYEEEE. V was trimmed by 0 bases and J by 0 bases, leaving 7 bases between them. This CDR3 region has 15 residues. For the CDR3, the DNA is TGTGCCAGCAGCTTGGATCCGAGCTCCTACAATGAGCAGTTCTTC. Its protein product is CASSLDPSSYNEQFF.

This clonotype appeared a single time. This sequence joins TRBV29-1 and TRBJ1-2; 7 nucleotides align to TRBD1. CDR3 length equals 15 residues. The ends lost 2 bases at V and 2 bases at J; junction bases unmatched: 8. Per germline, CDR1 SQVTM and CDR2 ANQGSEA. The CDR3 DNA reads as TGCAGCGTTGAAAACCAACAGGGGTACAACTATGGCTACACCTTC. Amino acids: CSVENQQGYNYGYTF.

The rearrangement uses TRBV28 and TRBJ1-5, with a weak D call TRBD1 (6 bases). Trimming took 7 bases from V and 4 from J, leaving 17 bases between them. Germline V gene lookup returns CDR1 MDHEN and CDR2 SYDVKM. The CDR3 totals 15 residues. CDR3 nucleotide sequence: TGTGCCAGCACCCCCCCCACAGGGAGGAATCAGCCCCAGCATTTT. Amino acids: CASTPPTGRNQPQHF.

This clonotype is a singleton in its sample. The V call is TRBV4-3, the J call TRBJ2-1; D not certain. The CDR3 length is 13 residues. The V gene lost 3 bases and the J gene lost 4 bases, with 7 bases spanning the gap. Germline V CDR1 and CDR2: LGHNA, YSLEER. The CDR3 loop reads CASSQELYNEQFF. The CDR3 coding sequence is TGCGCCAGCAGCCAGGAGTTATACAATGAGCAGTTCTTC.

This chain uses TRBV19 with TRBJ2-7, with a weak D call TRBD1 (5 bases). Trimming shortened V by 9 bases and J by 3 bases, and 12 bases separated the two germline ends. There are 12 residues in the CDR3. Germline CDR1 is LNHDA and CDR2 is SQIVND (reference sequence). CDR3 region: CARLLQGYEQYF. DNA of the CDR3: TGTGCCAGGCTGCTCCAGGGCTACGAGCAGTACTTC.

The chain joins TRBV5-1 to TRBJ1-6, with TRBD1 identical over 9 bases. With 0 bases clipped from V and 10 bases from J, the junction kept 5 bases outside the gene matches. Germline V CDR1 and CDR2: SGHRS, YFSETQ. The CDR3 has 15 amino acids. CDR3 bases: TGCGCCAGCAGCTTGGTCGGACAGGGGAGCTCACCCCTCCACTTT. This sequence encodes CASSLVGQGSSPLHF.

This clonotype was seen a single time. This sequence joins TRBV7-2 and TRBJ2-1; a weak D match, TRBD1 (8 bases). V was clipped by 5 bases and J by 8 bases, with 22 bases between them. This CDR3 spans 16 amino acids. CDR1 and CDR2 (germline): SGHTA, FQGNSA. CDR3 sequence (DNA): TGTGCCAGCAGCCCAGGGGGCGGGGGCCACCGAGATGAGCAGTTCTTC. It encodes CASSPGGGGHRDEQFF.

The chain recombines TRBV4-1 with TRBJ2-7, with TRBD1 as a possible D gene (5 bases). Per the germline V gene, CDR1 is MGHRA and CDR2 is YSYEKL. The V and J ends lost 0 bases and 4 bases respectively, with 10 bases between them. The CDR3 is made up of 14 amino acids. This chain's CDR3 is CASSQEGDLYEQYF. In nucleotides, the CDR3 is TGCGCCAGCAGCCAAGAAGGGGATCTTTACGAGCAGTACTTC.

CDR3 protein: CASSLHKRGGRSSYNEQFF. The CDR3 region has the DNA TGTGCCAGCAGCCTGCATAAGCGGGGGGGCCGGAGCTCCTACAATGAGCAGTTCTTC. The chain has TRBV7-8 and TRBJ2-1; 10 bases map to TRBD2. The CDR3 spans 19 residues. The J segment lost 0 bases and the V segment lost 5 bases, leaving 13 bases of the junction unmatched. CDR1 SGHVS and CDR2 FQNEAQ come from the germline V gene.

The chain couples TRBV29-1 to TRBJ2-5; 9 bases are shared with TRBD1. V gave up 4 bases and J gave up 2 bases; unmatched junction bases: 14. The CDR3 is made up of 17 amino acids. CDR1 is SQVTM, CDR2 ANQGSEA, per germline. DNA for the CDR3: TGCAGCGTTGTAAGGACAGGGGTAGGATTTAGTCAAGAGACCCAGTACTTC. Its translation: CSVVRTGVGFSQETQYF.

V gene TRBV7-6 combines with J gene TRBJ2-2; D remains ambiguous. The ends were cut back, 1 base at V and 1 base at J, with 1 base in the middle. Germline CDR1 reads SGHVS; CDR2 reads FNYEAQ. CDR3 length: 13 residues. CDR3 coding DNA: TGTGCCAGCAGCTTAGGGAACACCGGGGAGCTGTTTTTT. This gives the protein CASSLGNTGELFF.

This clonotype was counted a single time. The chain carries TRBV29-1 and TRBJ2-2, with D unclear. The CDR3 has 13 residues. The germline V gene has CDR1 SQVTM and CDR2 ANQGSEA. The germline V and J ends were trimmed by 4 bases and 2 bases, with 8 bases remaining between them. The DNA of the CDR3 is TGCAGCGTTGGGACGAGTAACACCGGGGAGCTGTTTTTT. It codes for CSVGTSNTGELFF.

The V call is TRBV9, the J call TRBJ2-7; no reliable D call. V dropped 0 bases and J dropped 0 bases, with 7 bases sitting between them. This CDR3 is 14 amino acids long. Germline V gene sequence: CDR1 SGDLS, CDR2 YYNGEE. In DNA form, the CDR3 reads TGTGCCAGCAGCGTAGAATTGGGCTCCTACGAGCAGTACTTC. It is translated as CASSVELGSYEQYF.

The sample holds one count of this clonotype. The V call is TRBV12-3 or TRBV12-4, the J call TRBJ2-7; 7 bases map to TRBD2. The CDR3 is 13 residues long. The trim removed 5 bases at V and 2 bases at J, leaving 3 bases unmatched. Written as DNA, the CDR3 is TGTGCCAGCAGTCCTAGCGGAACCTACGAGCAGTACTTC. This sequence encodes CASSPSGTYEQYF.

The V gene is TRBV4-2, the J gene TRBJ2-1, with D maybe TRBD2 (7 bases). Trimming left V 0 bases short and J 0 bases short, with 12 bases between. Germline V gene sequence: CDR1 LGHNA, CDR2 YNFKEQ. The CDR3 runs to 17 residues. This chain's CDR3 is CASSQDTGGVSYNEQFF. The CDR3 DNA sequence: TGTGCCAGCAGCCAAGATACGGGGGGCGTCTCCTACAATGAGCAGTTCTTC.

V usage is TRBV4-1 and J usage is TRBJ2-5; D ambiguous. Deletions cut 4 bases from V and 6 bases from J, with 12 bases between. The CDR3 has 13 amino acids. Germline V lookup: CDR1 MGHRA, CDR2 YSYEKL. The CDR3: CASSPLGIKTQYF. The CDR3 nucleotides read TGCGCCAGCAGCCCCCTTGGCATAAAGACCCAGTACTTC.

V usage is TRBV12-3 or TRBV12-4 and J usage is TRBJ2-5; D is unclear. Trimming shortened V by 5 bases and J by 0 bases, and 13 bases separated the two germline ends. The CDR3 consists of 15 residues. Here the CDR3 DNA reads TGTGCCAGCAGTGCCTCCAGACACCACCAAGAGACCCAGTACTTC. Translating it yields CASSASRHHQETQYF.

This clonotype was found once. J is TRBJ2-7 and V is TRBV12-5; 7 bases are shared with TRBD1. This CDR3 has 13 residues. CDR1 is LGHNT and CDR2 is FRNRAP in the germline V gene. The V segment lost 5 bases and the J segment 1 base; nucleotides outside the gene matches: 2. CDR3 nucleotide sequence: TGTGCTAGTGGTCTGACAGGGTCCTACGAGCAGTACTTC. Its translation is CASGLTGSYEQYF.

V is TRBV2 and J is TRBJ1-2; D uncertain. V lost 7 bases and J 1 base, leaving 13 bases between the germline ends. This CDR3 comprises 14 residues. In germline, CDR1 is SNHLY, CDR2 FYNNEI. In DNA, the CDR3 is TGTGCCAGCAACCCGAGAAGGAGTAACTATGGCTACACCTTC. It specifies CASNPRRSNYGYTF.

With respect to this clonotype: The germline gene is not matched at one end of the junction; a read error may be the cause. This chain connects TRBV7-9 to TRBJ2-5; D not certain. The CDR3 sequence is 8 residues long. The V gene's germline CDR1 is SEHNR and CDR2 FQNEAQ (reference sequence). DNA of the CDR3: TGTGCCAGCAGCTTCTCTAACTTC. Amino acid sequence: CASSFSNF.

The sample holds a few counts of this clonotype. CDR3 nucleotides: TGTGCCAGCAGTTTTGCGGGGGGCGGGGAGACCCAGTACTTC. Translated, it gives CASSFAGGGETQYF. V and J are TRBV6-1 and TRBJ2-5; 8 bases map to TRBD2. The CDR3 spans 14 residues. Germline V gene data show CDR1 as MNHNS and CDR2 as SASEGT. Losses at the gene ends were 5 bases for V and 5 bases for J; bases not matched to a gene: 7.